Each of the 21 T cell receptor beta chains below was sequenced from the same sample in a study of blood T cells in healthy people across ages. Combining a sample-barcoded 5' primer with a J-beta primer mix, a second PCR ran for roughly 6 to 12 cycles. TCRdb called the 5' RACE reads again in MiXCR, with one record for every CDR3 protein. The sample consists of approximately 850,000 distinct CDR3 sequences, about 42% of them appearing once. The sequencing input was blood. The receptors come from a man aged 60 to 69 in good health.

The chain links TRBV15 to TRBJ2-1; 13 bases match TRBD2. Trimming took 3 bases from V and 4 from J; bases not matched to a gene: 0. This CDR3 is 15 amino acids long. Germline-derived CDR1 and CDR2 are LNHNV and YYDKDF (reference sequence). CDR3 in DNA: TGTGCCACCAGCAGGGGACTAGCGGGGTACAATGAGCAGTTCTTC. Translating gives CATSRGLAGYNEQFF.

This chain connects TRBV6-6 to TRBJ2-5; D is perhaps TRBD1 (6 bases). V was pared by 6 bases and J by 5 bases, with 19 bases between. The germline gives CDR1 MNHNY, CDR2 SVGAGI (reference sequence). The CDR3 has 15 residues. The CDR3 reads CASSDWAGVLETQYF. CDR3 DNA: TGTGCCAGCAGCGACTGGGCAGGGGTACTGGAGACCCAGTACTTC.

This clonotype has a handful of counts. CDR3 nucleotide sequence: TGCAGTGCTAAGCGGGGGGGCCAAGAGACCCAGTACTTC. It encodes CSAKRGGQETQYF. This rearrangement joins TRBV20-1 to TRBJ2-5; 10 nucleotides match TRBD2. The length of the CDR3 is 13 residues. Germline V gives CDR1 DFQATT, CDR2 SNEGSKA (reference sequence). The V and J ends lost 4 bases and 1 base, in that order; junction bases with no gene match: 0.

The chain employs TRBV18 and TRBJ2-1; D gene ambiguous. The CDR3 length is 13 residues. Germline assignment: CDR1 KGHSH and CDR2 LQKENI. The V end was cut by 6 bases, the J end by 8 bases, with 14 bases between. CDR3 DNA: TGTGCCAGCTCCGTTATAGTGAACGATGAGCAGTTCTTC. Its translation is CASSVIVNDEQFF.

This chain joins TRBV2 and TRBJ2-7; 10 bases are shared with TRBD2. The CDR3 is 14 amino acids. The V gene end was trimmed by 2 bases and the J gene end by 6 bases; junction bases not matched to a gene: 4. CDR1 and CDR2 from the germline V gene are SNHLY and FYNNEI. The CDR3 here is CASSEPLAGPEQYF. The CDR3 DNA reads as TGTGCCAGCAGTGAACCACTAGCGGGGCCCGAGCAGTACTTC.

This clonotype was detected a few times. The chain employs TRBV6-1 and TRBJ2-5; 8 nucleotides align to TRBD1. V was pared by 6 bases and J by 4 bases, with 4 bases of the junction left unmatched. This CDR3 region has 13 residues. Germline V gene data show CDR1 as MNHNS and CDR2 as SASEGT. CDR3 amino acids: CASSTTGGETQYF. CDR3 nucleotides: TGTGCCAGCAGCACAACAGGGGGAGAGACCCAGTACTTC.

A few counts support this clonotype. The chain carries TRBV7-2 and TRBJ1-2; 7 nucleotides agree with TRBD1. Germline trimming cut 3 bases from V and 0 bases from J; bases unmatched to any gene: 16. The CDR3 is made up of 19 amino acids. Germline V gene lookup returns CDR1 SGHTA and CDR2 FQGNSA. CDR3 in DNA: TGTGCCAGCAGCTTCAAGGTTTCGGCAGGGGGGCTATCTAACTATGGCTACACCTTC. Its protein product is CASSFKVSAGGLSNYGYTF.

The chain carries TRBV4-1 and TRBJ1-5; D gene uncertain. Germline lookup yields CDR1 MGHRA and CDR2 YSYEKL. The CDR3 has 13 amino acids. With 5 bases removed from V and 7 bases from J, the gap between germline ends came to 12 bases. CDR3 DNA sequence: TGCGCCAGCAGCACGGTGGTGGGACAGCCCCAGCATTTT. Its translation is CASSTVVGQPQHF.

The chain employs TRBV20-1 and TRBJ2-7; 7 bases are a match to TRBD1. The CDR3 totals 13 residues. Germline V lookup: CDR1 DFQATT, CDR2 SNEGSKA (reference sequence). V gave up 3 bases and J gave up 9 bases; unmatched junction bases: 11. Here the CDR3 reads CSASSGTEGVQYF. The CDR3, as DNA: TGCAGTGCTAGTTCCGGGACAGAGGGCGTGCAGTACTTC.

The V and J genes are TRBV15 and TRBJ2-7; D remains ambiguous. The CDR3 loop spans 17 amino acids. Trimming took off 0 bases at V and 0 bases at J, with 15 bases between the two ends. From germline, CDR1 is LNHNV and CDR2 YYDKDF (reference sequence). Here the CDR3 reads CATSRERVVATSYEQYF. The CDR3 bases are TGTGCCACCAGCAGAGAACGAGTAGTGGCAACCTCCTACGAGCAGTACTTC.

This sequence joins TRBV12-3 or TRBV12-4 and TRBJ2-3; D could derive from TRBD1 or TRBD2 (5 bases each). This CDR3 is 14 amino acids long. With 3 bases removed from V and 4 bases from J, the gap between germline ends came to 11 bases. This CDR3 reads CASSFTGTADTQYF. Written as DNA, the CDR3 is TGTGCCAGCAGTTTCACGGGGACCGCAGATACGCAGTATTTT.

The V gene is TRBV27, the J gene TRBJ2-7; weak D call: TRBD2 (5 bases). The CDR3 length is 15 residues. V lost 6 bases and J lost 1, with 16 bases in between. In germline, CDR1 is MNHEY, CDR2 SMNVEV (reference sequence). Here the CDR3 DNA reads TGTGCCAGCAGCCGTTACCCCGGACTTTCCTACGAGCAGTACTTC. Encoded protein: CASSRYPGLSYEQYF.

The J gene is TRBJ2-7, the V gene TRBV15, with D possibly being TRBD1 or TRBD2 (6 bases each). The germline CDR1 and CDR2 sequences are LNHNV and YYDKDF (reference sequence). V lost 0 bases to trimming and J lost 1 base, with 13 bases between them. This CDR3 is 16 amino acids long. The CDR3 spells CATSRDHGGASYEQYF. As DNA, the CDR3 is TGTGCCACCAGCAGAGATCACGGGGGCGCTTCCTACGAGCAGTACTTC.

The rearrangement links TRBV20-1 to TRBJ2-3, with D perhaps matching TRBD2 (5 bases). This CDR3 region has 14 residues. Deletions cut 0 bases from V and 3 bases from J, with 10 bases between. The germline gives CDR1 DFQATT, CDR2 SNEGSKA (reference sequence). The CDR3 sequence is CSARDVLATDTQYF. In nucleotides, the CDR3 is TGCAGTGCTAGAGATGTCCTAGCTACAGATACGCAGTATTTT.

This clonotype was seen a few times. The chain carries TRBV9 and TRBJ2-3; D gene uncertain. Trimming took off 4 bases at V and 0 bases at J, with 12 bases between the two ends. CDR3 length: 15 amino acids. CDR1 SGDLS and CDR2 YYNGEE come from the germline V gene. This chain's CDR3 is CASSPAGPSTDTQYF. The CDR3 nucleotides are TGTGCCAGCAGCCCAGCAGGACCTAGCACAGATACGCAGTATTTT.

The sample holds a few counts of this clonotype. DNA for the CDR3: TGTGCCAGCAGCTTTGCCCGGACCGCAGGTCTCCACTTT. It yields the protein CASSFARTAGLHF. The genes are TRBV7-2 and TRBJ1-6; D call uncertain. Trimming shortened V by 3 bases and J by 16 bases, and 16 bases separated the two germline ends. The CDR3 consists of 13 residues. The germline gives CDR1 SGHTA, CDR2 FQGNSA.

The chain employs TRBV20-1 and TRBJ1-6; 7 bases line up with TRBD1. This CDR3 comprises 14 residues. Looked up from germline, CDR1 is DFQATT and CDR2 is SNEGSKA (reference sequence). Trimming at V came to 6 bases and at J to 5 bases, leaving 7 bases not matched to a gene. The CDR3 spells CSAQPGQNNSPLHF. The CDR3 DNA sequence: TGCAGTGCGCAGCCGGGACAGAATAATTCACCCCTCCACTTT.

This clonotype showed up many times. The chain carries TRBV5-1 and TRBJ1-2, with D perhaps matching TRBD1 (5 bases). Germline CDR1 SGHRS, CDR2 YFSETQ. The CDR3 spans 13 residues. V lost 7 bases and J 4 bases, leaving 14 bases between the germline ends. The CDR3 DNA sequence: TGCGCCAGCGGACCAGGGTTTACCTATGGCTACACCTTC. Residues: CASGPGFTYGYTF.

The chain is built from TRBV20-1 and TRBJ1-1; 7 bases map to TRBD1. Germline V gene sequence: CDR1 DFQATT, CDR2 SNEGSKA (reference sequence). V shed 0 bases and J 4 bases; nucleotides not matched to a gene: 14. CDR3 length: 17 residues. CDR3 residues: CSARDRSPQGTLTEAFF. The CDR3 nucleotides are TGCAGTGCTAGAGATCGTTCCCCACAGGGGACACTCACTGAAGCTTTCTTT.

A note on this clonotype: This may stem from a read error, because a much larger clone lies one nucleotide away. The chain links TRBV29-1 to TRBJ2-1; a possible D gene is TRBD2 (5 bases). The CDR3 contains 14 residues. Trimming shortened V by 0 bases and J by 10 bases, and 16 bases separated the two germline ends. The germline gives CDR1 SQVTM, CDR2 ANQGSEA. The CDR3 coding sequence is TGCAGCGTTGAAGATCGTCAGATAACGGGGGAGCAGTTCTTC. Translated: CSVEDRQITGEQFF.

The chain employs TRBV7-8 and TRBJ2-1, with 8 bases matching TRBD2. Germline loops: CDR1 SGHVS, CDR2 FQNEAQ. This CDR3 spans 19 amino acids. Trimming took 7 bases from V and 5 from J; bases not matched to a gene: 22. The CDR3 sequence is CASTRGGGGGGKGNNEQFF. DNA for the CDR3: TGTGCCAGCACCCGGGGGGGAGGTGGCGGGGGTAAAGGGAACAATGAGCAGTTCTTC.